This T cell receptor beta chain was sequenced during a study of T cells after yellow fever vaccination. Points on this clonotype: Its antigen is currently unknown.

The CDR3 consists of 15 residues. Trimming removed 2 bases from V and 4 bases from J; junction bases left unmatched: 4. Germline V gene sequence: CDR1 SGHTA, CDR2 FQGNSA. TCRdb re-derived calls from the 5' RACE reads in MiXCR, one entry per CDR3 protein. The top ten hold over 12% of the sample, which has 450,000 to 650,000 distinct CDR3 sequences, approximately 13% seen once. Study-wide results and caveats: Some clonotypes were seen in both the CD4 and the CD8 compartments. These made up a small share and likely arose from convergent recombination. Secondary responses were weaker yet peaked faster, day 5 versus 15. Booster samples showed a return of most primary-vaccination clones (approximately 96% CD4, 80% to 90% CD8). Repertoires obtained by FACS sorting could include abundant clonotypes that entered as contaminants from the bulk population.

Sequenced here: PBMCs, sampled on the day of the yellow fever booster vaccination. The chain joins TRBV7-2 to TRBJ2-3; 9 nucleotides agree with TRBD2. This TCR came from a man aged 25-45 years who received the YFV17D yellow fever vaccine. DNA for the CDR3: TGTGCCAGCAGCTTAACTCTAGCGGGATCAGATACGCAGTATTTT. This codes for CASSLTLAGSDTQYF. Full variable domain (remainder filled in from reference TRBV7-2 and TRBJ2-3): GAGVSQSPSNKVTEKGKDVELRCDPISGHTALYWYRQSLGQGLEFLIYFQGNSAPDKSGLPSDRFSAERTGGSVSTLTIQRTQQEDSAVYLCASSLTLAGSDTQYFGPGTRLTVL.